This TCR beta chain was observed in a study of blood T cell repertoires in COVID-19. Trimming cost V 0 bases and J 4 bases, with 14 bases left between them. The CDR3 sequence is 16 residues long. Looked up from germline, CDR1 is ENHRY and CDR2 is SYGVKD. Clones were read by immunoSEQ multiplex PCR, and TCRdb kept only the in-frame ones, dropping some. The sample includes more than 300,000 clones, approximately 84% of them seen just once. The rearrangement links TRBV10-3 to TRBJ2-3; D perhaps matches TRBD2 (7 bases). The specimen was PBMCs or T cells enriched from blood (not recorded which). This sequence was found in a woman aged 18 to 35 who had recovered from COVID-19. DNA for the CDR3: TGTGCCATCAGTGAGTCCCCAGGGGAGGGGGCAGATACGCAGTATTTT. Its translation: CAISESPGEGADTQYF.